The 14 T cell receptor delta chains presented below share a single source sample, sequenced in a study of gamma-delta T cells after stem cell transplantation. TCRdb re-called the RT-PCR reads through CATT. Of 13,000 to 15,000 delta-chain clones in the sample, roughly a third were seen once. The sequenced material came from gamma-delta T cells. The receptors originated from a human donor. It is not recorded whose cells these are; they may come from a transplant donor.

The chain combines TRDV1 with TRDJ1; no definite D call. This CDR3 is 18 amino acids long. V dropped 1 base and J dropped 0 bases, with 18 bases sitting between them. In germline, CDR1 is TSWWSYY, CDR2 QGS. The DNA of the CDR3 is TGTGCTCTTGGGGAACCGGCCCTCCCTAACCTATACACCGATAAACTCATCTTT. Translated, it gives CALGEPALPNLYTDKLIF.

The DNA for the CDR3 is TGTGCCTGTGACACTCTGGCACTCTCCTGGGACACCCGACAGATGTTTTTC. Amino acid sequence: CACDTLALSWDTRQMFF. The J gene is TRDJ3, the V gene TRDV2; D is unclear. V was trimmed by 1 base and J by 0 bases, leaving 9 bases between them. The germline V gene encodes CDR1 GEAIGNYY and CDR2 EKD. The CDR3 totals 17 residues.

This clone was detected a few times. The chain joins TRDV1 to TRDJ1; D possibly corresponds to TRDD3 (5 bases). Trimming stripped 5 bases from V and 7 bases from J, with 26 bases between. CDR3 length: 17 residues. Germline assignment: CDR1 TSWWSYY and CDR2 QGS. The CDR3 DNA is TGTGCTCTTGGGATTCTAAGATGGGGTCTCCCGAGGGTTAAACTCATCTTT. This gives the protein CALGILRWGLPRVKLIF.

On this clone itself: A junction end diverges from the germline sequence, so it may reflect a read error. The genes are TRDV2 and TRDJ3; perhaps TRDD3 as D (5 bases). This CDR3 contains 18 residues. Looked up from germline, CDR1 is GEAIGNYY and CDR2 is EKD. Written as DNA, the CDR3 is TGTGCCTGTGACACCGGTGGCTGGCTCTCCTGGGACACCCGCCAGATGTTTTTC. It specifies CACDTGGWLSWDTRQMFF.

This clone was observed a few times. The chain links TRDV3 to TRDJ2; 10 bases agree with TRDD3. V gave up 2 bases and J gave up 14 bases; unmatched junction bases: 8. The CDR3 has 12 amino acids. The V gene's germline CDR1 is TVYSNPD and CDR2 GDNSRS (reference sequence). The CDR3 region is CAFGSRGIRLFF. The DNA of the CDR3 is TGTGCCTTTGGGTCACGGGGGATACGGCTCTTCTTT.

V and J are TRDV3 and TRDJ1; D gene ambiguous. The CDR3 runs to 15 residues. The germline V gene encodes CDR1 TVYSNPD and CDR2 GDNSRS (reference sequence). V gave up 2 bases and J gave up 3 bases, with 19 bases separating them. CDR3 amino acids: CAFETPISHADKLIF. Written as DNA, the CDR3 is TGTGCCTTTGAGACCCCTATATCCCACGCCGATAAACTCATCTTT. Based on the CDR3 plus reference TRDV3 and TRDJ1, the full variable domain is CDKVTQSSPDQTVASGSEVVLLCTYDTVYSNPDLFWYRIRPDYSFQFVFYGDNSRSEGADFTQGRFSVKHILTQKAFHLVISPVRTEDSATYYCAFETPISHADKLIFGKGTRVTVEP.

The chain couples TRDV2 to TRDJ2; 11 positions match TRDD3. This CDR3 is built from 18 residues. Germline CDR1 is GEAIGNYY and CDR2 is EKD. Losses at the gene ends were 4 bases for V and 1 base for J; bases not matched to a gene: 10. The CDR3 spells CACETVLGDKNLTAQLFF. Here the CDR3 DNA reads TGTGCCTGTGAGACGGTACTGGGGGATAAAAATTTGACAGCACAACTCTTCTTT.

Remarks on this clone: One end of the junction does not line up with germline, which may come from a read error. The chain couples TRDV2 to TRDJ3; D might be TRDD3 (5 bases). This CDR3 is 19 amino acids long. The germline CDR1 and CDR2 sequences are GEAIGNYY and EKD. The chain's CDR3 is CACDTVDWPQSLDTRQMFF. Written as DNA, the CDR3 is TGTGCCTGTGACACCGTGGACTGGCCTCAATCCTTGGACACCCGACAGATGTTTTTC.

This clone was recorded a few times. V is TRDV2 and J is TRDJ3; the D is unclear. Per the germline V gene, CDR1 is GEAIGNYY and CDR2 is EKD. This CDR3 comprises 17 residues. The ends were cut back, 0 bases at V and 3 bases at J, with 11 bases in the middle. The CDR3 loop is CACDTSESGWDTRQMFF. The DNA of the CDR3 is TGTGCCTGTGACACCTCCGAGTCAGGCTGGGACACCCGACAGATGTTTTTC.

This chain connects TRDV1 to TRDJ1, with 11 bases that match TRDD3. This CDR3 spans 23 amino acids. CDR1 TSWWSYY and CDR2 QGS come from the germline V gene. V lost 1 base and J lost 3; bases outside the gene matches: 25. This chain's CDR3 is CALGERPVLPSYWGITPADKLIF. In DNA form, the CDR3 reads TGTGCTCTTGGGGAACGTCCTGTCCTTCCTTCTTACTGGGGGATAACACCCGCCGATAAACTCATCTTT.

The V gene is TRDV1, the J gene TRDJ1, with 8 bases lining up with TRDD3. Germline CDR1 TSWWSYY, CDR2 QGS. The CDR3 has 19 amino acids. Unmatched junction bases numbered 16, after V lost 4 bases and J lost 0 bases. CDR3 protein: CALGGLLYPLGDNTDKLIF. The CDR3 DNA follows: TGTGCTCTTGGGGGTTTACTCTACCCCCTGGGGGACAACACCGATAAACTCATCTTT.

The rearrangement uses TRDV1 and TRDJ1; 8 bases agree with TRDD3. Trimming cost V 0 bases and J 2 bases; bases outside gene matches: 26. Germline V lookup: CDR1 TSWWSYY, CDR2 QGS. CDR3 size: 23 residues. DNA of the CDR3: TGTGCTCTTGGGGAACTAGGAACGACCTTTACTGGGGGCCTCCCTCGGGGGACCGATAAACTCATCTTT. Amino acids: CALGELGTTFTGGLPRGTDKLIF.

This clone was detected a few times. The V call is TRDV1, the J call TRDJ1; TRDD3 might be the D (10 bases). The CDR3 consists of 23 residues. Germline-derived CDR1 and CDR2 are TSWWSYY and QGS. The V end lost 4 bases, the J end lost 0 bases, and 36 bases lay between the germline ends. CDR3 loop: CALGVKPSYLGRGIRPYTDKLIF. In DNA form, the CDR3 reads TGTGCTCTTGGGGTTAAACCTTCCTACCTAGGGAGGGGGATACGCCCGTACACCGATAAACTCATCTTT.

This clone occurred a few times. The sample has other DNA sequences that encode this CDR3 too. This chain joins TRDV2 and TRDJ1; 10 positions agree with TRDD3. CDR3 length: 19 amino acids. Germline V CDR1 and CDR2: GEAIGNYY, EKD. V lost 1 base and J lost 2; bases outside the gene matches: 15. CDR3 DNA: TGTGCCTGTGACACTGGAGCCACCGGTTGGGGGATACATACCGATAAACTCATCTTT. This gives the protein CACDTGATGWGIHTDKLIF.